The next 5 T cell receptor beta chains were all read from a single sample in a study of blood T cell repertoires in COVID-19. Clones were sequenced by immunoSEQ multiplex PCR, and TCRdb holds only the in-frame ones, with some missing. The table records 300,000 to 400,000 clones, around 85% of them present only once. Input material: PBMCs or T cells enriched from blood (not recorded which). These receptors all stem from a middle-aged woman with acute COVID-19.

This clone has only one observation. The chain employs TRBV24-1 and TRBJ1-1, with D perhaps TRBD1 (5 bases). Trimming pared 5 bases from V and 6 bases from J, leaving 15 bases between. The CDR3 has 14 residues. CDR1 and CDR2 from the germline V gene are KGHDR and SFDVKD. The CDR3 loop reads CATSAPGGLAEAFF. The CDR3 coding sequence is TGTGCCACCAGTGCCCCGGGGGGGTTGGCTGAAGCTTTCTTT.

Details on this clone: At the DNA level, this CDR3 is encoded by other sequences in the same sample as well. The V call is TRBV5-1, the J call TRBJ2-3; a possible D gene is TRBD2 (6 bases). Germline V lookup: CDR1 SGHRS, CDR2 YFSETQ. The V end lost 0 bases, the J end lost 5 bases, and 13 bases lay between the germline ends. The CDR3 extends over 15 amino acids. CDR3 protein: CASSLAGGGRDTQYF. The CDR3 DNA reads as TGCGCCAGCAGCTTGGCCGGGGGAGGCAGAGATACGCAGTATTTT.

This rearrangement joins TRBV12-5 to TRBJ2-5; 7 nucleotides align to TRBD1. V was pared by 0 bases and J by 7 bases, with 17 bases of the junction left unmatched. The germline CDR1 and CDR2 sequences are LGHNT and FRNRAP. The CDR3 is 18 residues long. CDR3 nucleotides: TGTGCTAGTGGTTTGGTACTAGGCCGACAGGGCGGAGTCGGGACCCAGTACTTC. This encodes CASGLVLGRQGGVGTQYF.

The chain recombines TRBV3-1 (or the pseudogene TRBV3-2) with TRBJ2-7; D uncertain. Germline V CDR1 and CDR2: LGHDT, YNNKEL (reference sequence). V dropped 1 base and J dropped 4 bases, with 14 bases sitting between them. The CDR3 extends over 15 amino acids. The CDR3 nucleotides read TGTGCCAGCAGCCAAGGTTCTGGCAGACATTACGAGCAGTACTTC. Its translation is CASSQGSGRHYEQYF.

The chain has TRBV6-2 or TRBV6-3 and TRBJ1-6, with 9 positions matching TRBD1. V trimming: 0 bases; J trimming: 10 bases; junction bases outside the gene matches: 4. The germline V gene has CDR1 MNHEY and CDR2 SVGEGT. The CDR3 loop spans 15 amino acids. This CDR3 is CASSYSGTGISPLHF. Written as DNA, the CDR3 is TGTGCCAGCAGTTACTCCGGGACAGGGATCTCACCCCTCCACTTT.